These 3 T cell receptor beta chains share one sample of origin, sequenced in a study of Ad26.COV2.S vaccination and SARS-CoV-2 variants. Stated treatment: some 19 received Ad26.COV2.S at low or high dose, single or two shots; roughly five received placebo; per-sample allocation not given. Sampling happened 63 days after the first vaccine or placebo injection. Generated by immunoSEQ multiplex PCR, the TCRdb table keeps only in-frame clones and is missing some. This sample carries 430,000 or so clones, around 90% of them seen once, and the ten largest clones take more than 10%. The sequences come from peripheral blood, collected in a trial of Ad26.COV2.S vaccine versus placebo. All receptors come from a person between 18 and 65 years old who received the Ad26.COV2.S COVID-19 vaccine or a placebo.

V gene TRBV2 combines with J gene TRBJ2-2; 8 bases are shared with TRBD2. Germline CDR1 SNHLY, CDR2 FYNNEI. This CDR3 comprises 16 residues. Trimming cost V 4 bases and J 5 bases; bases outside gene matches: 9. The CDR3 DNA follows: TGTGCCAGCAGTGGGCAGCGGGAGTATTATACCGGGGAGCTGTTTTTT. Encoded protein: CASSGQREYYTGELFF.

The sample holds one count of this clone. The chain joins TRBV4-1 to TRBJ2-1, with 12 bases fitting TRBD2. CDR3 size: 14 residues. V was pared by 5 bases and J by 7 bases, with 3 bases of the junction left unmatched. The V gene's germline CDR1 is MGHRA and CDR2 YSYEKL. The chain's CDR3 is CASSIGLAGNEQFF. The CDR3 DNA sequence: TGCGCCAGCAGCATAGGACTAGCGGGAAATGAGCAGTTCTTC.

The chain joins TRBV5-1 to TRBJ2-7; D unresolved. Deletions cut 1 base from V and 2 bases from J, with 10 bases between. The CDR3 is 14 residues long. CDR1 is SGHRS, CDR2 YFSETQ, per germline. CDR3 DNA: TGCGCCAGCAGCTTGCCGCGGAGACCCTACGAGCAGTACTTC. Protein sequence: CASSLPRRPYEQYF. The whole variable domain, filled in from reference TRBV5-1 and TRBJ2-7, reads KAGVTQTPRYLIKTRGQQVTLSCSPISGHRSVSWYQQTPGQGLQFLFEYFSETQRNKGNFPGRFSGRQFSNSRSEMNVSTLELGDSALYLCASSLPRRPYEQYFGPGTRLTVT.